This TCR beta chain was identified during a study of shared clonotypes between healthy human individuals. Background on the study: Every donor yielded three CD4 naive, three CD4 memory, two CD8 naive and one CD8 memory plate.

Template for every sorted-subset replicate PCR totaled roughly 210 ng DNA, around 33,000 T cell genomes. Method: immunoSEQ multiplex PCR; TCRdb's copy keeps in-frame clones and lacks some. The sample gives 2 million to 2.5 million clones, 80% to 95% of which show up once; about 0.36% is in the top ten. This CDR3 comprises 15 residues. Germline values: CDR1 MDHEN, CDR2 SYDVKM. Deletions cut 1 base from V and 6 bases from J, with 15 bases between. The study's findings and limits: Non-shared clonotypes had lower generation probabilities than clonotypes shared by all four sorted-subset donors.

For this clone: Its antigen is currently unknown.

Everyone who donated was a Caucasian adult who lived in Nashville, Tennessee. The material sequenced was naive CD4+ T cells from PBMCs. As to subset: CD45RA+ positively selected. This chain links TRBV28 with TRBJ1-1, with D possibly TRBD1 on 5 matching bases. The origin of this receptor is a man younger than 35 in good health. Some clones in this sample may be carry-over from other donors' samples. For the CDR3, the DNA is TGTGCCAGCAGTTTATCGGATAGGAGGGGCGCTGAAGCTTTCTTT. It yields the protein CASSLSDRRGAEAFF.